This T cell receptor beta chain was captured by sequencing in a study of blood T cell repertoires in COVID-19. Study background: Acute and convalescent COVID-19 specimens originated in the United States, Italy and Spain. PBMCs, B-cell-depleted T cells, or T cells provided the cDNA or gDNA that made up the material.

This clone was counted a few times. This CDR3 spans 13 amino acids. Between the trimmed V and J ends, which lost 2 bases and 2 bases, there was a span of 7 bases. The germline V gene encodes CDR1 SGHNT and CDR2 YYREEE (reference sequence). In the study's own analysis: Reference gene primer amplification in the assay estimated nucleated cell counts. TCRdb keeps only in-frame clones here, not all; method: immunoSEQ multiplex PCR. That table furnishes V, J and clone size, whereas the DNA furnished D and trimming. Among around 170,000 clones, 88% were seen once, and the ten largest hold 25% to 30%. This chain links TRBV5-4 with TRBJ1-2; tentatively, D is TRBD1 (5 bases). The TCR comes from a man between 60 and 75 years old with acute or convalescent COVID-19. Sequenced sample: peripheral blood. The DNA of the CDR3 is TGTGCCAGCAGCTTCAGGGAAAACTATGGCTACACCTTC. It codes for CASSFRENYGYTF.